The present T cell receptor beta chain was sequenced within a study of shared clonotypes between healthy human individuals. Study-level findings and limits: Relative to their counterparts shared across all four donors, non-shared clonotypes exhibited diminished generation probabilities.

The method was immunoSEQ multiplex PCR; TCRdb's version includes in-frame clones alone and lacks a portion of them. The sample has a few hundred thousand clones, more than 95% seen once; the top ten hold 0.057%. This CDR3 region has 15 residues. Germline CDR1 MNHEY, CDR2 SVGAGI. V lost 6 bases and J lost 2; bases outside the gene matches: 7. As regards this clone: What it binds is not known.

Source material: naive CD4+ T cells sorted from blood. Subset noted: CD45RA+ positively selected. This chain uses TRBV6-5 with TRBJ2-7, with 10 bases that match TRBD1. The clonotype was recovered from a woman between 25 and 40 years old in good health. The CDR3 region has the DNA TGTGCCAGCAGACAGGACAGGGGGATTACCTACGAGCAGTACTTC. This translates into CASRQDRGITYEQYF.